This TCR beta chain was captured in a study of T cell repertoires in cytomegalovirus infection. Broader study findings: Adding up the frequency of public TCR beta families identified people who carried CMV plus the relevant HLA. The ex vivo response was dominated by HLA-C-restricted CMV-specific TCR beta clonotypes.

The CDR3 has 15 residues. Trimming pared 3 bases from V and 4 bases from J, leaving 13 bases between. Germline V gives CDR1 MNHEY, CDR2 SMNVEV (reference sequence). Comment on this clonotype: Its cognate antigen is unknown.

MiXCR was run by TCRdb on the reads, yielding one entry per CDR3 protein. Of about 770,000 distinct CDR3 sequences listed, just under 30% are singletons. The TCR originated in a human donor in good health (CMV status not recorded). Some clones in this sample may be carry-over from other donors' samples. The starting material was cultured CD8+ T cells from PBMCs, obtained from culture after CMV antigen stimulation. The chain employs TRBV27 and TRBJ2-1; no reliable D call. DNA of the CDR3: TGTGCCAGCAGTTTCCACCCCCCCGGGTACAATGAGCAGTTCTTC. Amino acids: CASSFHPPGYNEQFF.